This entry features one T cell receptor beta chain sequence. Antigen: not known. This specimen comes from a study of shared clonotypes between healthy human individuals. As for the study in general: The cohort comprised a couple of women and a few men. Their ages spanned 18 to 49 years. Study findings and constraints: Generally, estimated richness proved larger in naive subsets than it did in memory subsets.

Trimming cost V 6 bases and J 2 bases; bases outside gene matches: 7. CDR1 and CDR2 from the germline V gene are LNHDA and SQIVND (reference sequence). The CDR3 runs 14 residues. At a deep level, the assay was run. In the authors' methods: From ImmunoSEQ came sequences covering only the junction and carrying no quality scores, so filtering differed. Method: immunoSEQ multiplex PCR; TCRdb's copy keeps in-frame clones and lacks some. V, J and clone size reflect that table, while D and trimming were determined from the DNA. The table has 600,000 to 800,000 clones, over 60% seen once. This sequence joins TRBV19 and TRBJ2-7, with 7 bases matching TRBD1. What was sequenced was memory CD4+ T cells sorted from blood. Subset given: CD45RA-negative fraction. The TCR sequence derives from a woman in her thirties in good health. This CDR3 reads CASSRDSGAYEQYF. CDR3 nucleotides: TGTGCCAGTAGCCGGGACAGTGGGGCCTACGAGCAGTACTTC.